Listed here are 16 T cell receptor beta chains from one sample, sequenced in a study of T cell changes during pregnancy in multiple sclerosis (dated by TCRdb to between 2019 and 2020). Library method: the immunoSEQ multiplex PCR assay. TCRdb retrieved this table from immuneACCESS and kept in-frame rearrangements only. Not all clones are present; in checked studies, unresolved V genes account for under half, and no reason is known for the remainder. The sample yields about 59,000 clones; about 90% were counted once. The ten most abundant clones make up roughly 6.5% of the sample. The sequencing used peripheral blood, collected in the third trimester of pregnancy. These TCRs come from a female donor in good health, enrolled as a control in a pregnancy study.

This chain connects TRBV30 to TRBJ2-5; D remains ambiguous. CDR1 and CDR2 from the germline V gene are GTSNPN and SVGIG (reference sequence). The germline V and J ends were trimmed by 2 bases and 3 bases, with 10 bases remaining between them. The CDR3 is 13 residues long. CDR3 DNA: TGTGCCTGGAGTCCTCTGCCAGAAGAGACCCAGTACTTC. Encoded protein: CAWSPLPEETQYF.

This rearrangement joins TRBV29-1 to TRBJ2-7, with TRBD2 matching over 7 bases. Per germline, CDR1 SQVTM and CDR2 ANQGSEA. J was trimmed by 7 bases and V by 6 bases; bases with no gene match: 6. The CDR3 has 11 residues. The CDR3 loop reads CSVGEGSEQYF. In DNA, the CDR3 is TGCAGCGTGGGGGAGGGTTCAGAGCAGTACTTC.

This rearrangement joins TRBV11-3 to TRBJ2-1, with 9 positions matching TRBD1. The junction had 2 bases not matched to a gene; V was cut back by 5 bases and J by 6 bases. Germline V lookup: CDR1 SGHNT, CDR2 YENEEA. There are 13 residues in the CDR3. CDR3 loop: CASSPTGGNEQFF. CDR3 in DNA: TGTGCCAGCAGCCCGACAGGGGGCAATGAGCAGTTCTTC.

The CDR3: CASPRTDYNYGYTF. DNA of the CDR3: TGTGCCAGTCCCCGGACAGACTACAACTATGGCTACACCTTC. The chain has TRBV2 and TRBJ1-2, with D tentatively TRBD1 (6 bases). V was trimmed by 9 bases and J by 2 bases, leaving 16 bases between them. The germline V gene has CDR1 SNHLY and CDR2 FYNNEI. This CDR3 has 14 residues.

The chain combines TRBV14 with TRBJ2-1, with a possible D match to TRBD1 (5 bases). Germline V gene sequence: CDR1 SGHDN, CDR2 FVKESK. V was pared by 0 bases and J by 2 bases, with 14 bases between. There are 17 residues in the CDR3. The CDR3 DNA reads TGTGCCAGCAGCCAAGATACAGGCCTAATCGCCTACAATGAGCAGTTCTTC. This codes for CASSQDTGLIAYNEQFF.

The chain carries TRBV18 and TRBJ1-1, with D perhaps TRBD1 (6 bases). The germline gives CDR1 KGHSH, CDR2 LQKENI. V was shortened by 6 bases and J by 6 bases, with 20 bases between the two germline ends. The length of the CDR3 is 15 residues. The CDR3 nucleotides read TGTGCCAGCTCGGACAAGGACCTTGGGGGCGCTGAAGCTTTCTTT. This translates into CASSDKDLGGAEAFF.

The rearrangement uses TRBV5-1 and TRBJ2-7, with a possible D match to TRBD1 (6 bases). The V end lost 6 bases, the J end lost 5 bases, and 21 bases lay between the germline ends. Germline assignment: CDR1 SGHRS and CDR2 YFSETQ. The CDR3 extends over 15 amino acids. The CDR3 DNA reads as TGCGCCAGCACGCAGGGTAGGGGGTCGGCGGACGAGCAGTACTTC. Its translation: CASTQGRGSADEQYF. Based on the CDR3 plus reference TRBV5-1 and TRBJ2-7, the full variable domain is KAGVTQTPRYLIKTRGQQVTLSCSPISGHRSVSWYQQTPGQGLQFLFEYFSETQRNKGNFPGRFSGRQFSNSRSEMNVSTLELGDSALYLCASTQGRGSADEQYFGPGTRLTVT.

The chain recombines TRBV7-2 with TRBJ2-3; 11 positions match TRBD2. The CDR3 covers 15 residues. Looked up from germline, CDR1 is SGHTA and CDR2 is FQGNSA. Unmatched junction bases numbered 5, after V lost 5 bases and J lost 4 bases. The CDR3 DNA reads as TGTGCCAGCAGCCCCCTAGCGGGAGGCCCAGATACGCAGTATTTT. It encodes CASSPLAGGPDTQYF.

A single count supports this clone. The chain links TRBV30 to TRBJ1-5, with TRBD1 as a possible D gene (5 bases). The germline V and J ends were trimmed by 0 bases and 8 bases, with 11 bases remaining between them. This CDR3 spans 13 amino acids. CDR1 and CDR2 from the germline V gene are GTSNPN and SVGIG (reference sequence). The CDR3 sequence is CAWSVGQGKPQHF. The CDR3 DNA reads TGTGCCTGGAGTGTCGGGCAGGGAAAGCCCCAGCATTTT.

The chain has TRBV6-5 and TRBJ2-5, with a weak D call TRBD1 (5 bases). CDR1 is MNHEY and CDR2 is SVGAGI in the germline V gene. This CDR3 is built from 15 residues. Trimming removed 4 bases at V and 2 bases at J, with 14 bases between. CDR3 nucleotides: TGTGCCAGCAGTTCACCATCAGGGTCTCAAGAGACCCAGTACTTC. Translation: CASSSPSGSQETQYF.

The chain carries TRBV10-3 and TRBJ2-6; 8 nucleotides agree with TRBD1. The V and J ends lost 4 bases and 0 bases, in that order; junction bases with no gene match: 5. The CDR3 is 17 amino acids. Germline V lookup: CDR1 ENHRY, CDR2 SYGVKD. CDR3 coding DNA: TGTGCCATCAGTGGTGGCGACAGGGGCTCTGGGGCCAACGTCCTGACTTTC. Protein product: CAISGGDRGSGANVLTF.

This clone was found once. This chain links TRBV9 with TRBJ1-3, with D tentatively TRBD1 (5 bases). Germline V lookup: CDR1 SGDLS, CDR2 YYNGEE. V lost 4 bases and J 4 bases, leaving 18 bases between the germline ends. The length of the CDR3 is 16 residues. For the CDR3, the DNA is TGTGCCAGCAGCCGAGGACATACTACGACGGGAAACACCATATATTTT. This translates into CASSRGHTTTGNTIYF.

The chain joins TRBV29-1 to TRBJ2-7, with D possibly being TRBD1 (6 bases). Per the germline V gene, CDR1 is SQVTM and CDR2 is ANQGSEA. V lost 4 bases to trimming and J lost 3 bases, with 19 bases between them. This CDR3 contains 15 residues. CDR3 sequence: CSVGGPGQEGYEQYF. In DNA form, the CDR3 reads TGCAGCGTTGGAGGTCCGGGACAAGAAGGCTACGAGCAGTACTTC.

This chain uses TRBV29-1 with TRBJ1-2; unclear D gene. Trimming removed 0 bases at V and 0 bases at J, with 5 bases between. CDR3 length: 13 amino acids. CDR1 and CDR2 (germline): SQVTM, ANQGSEA. For the CDR3, the DNA is TGCAGCGTTGAAGACACAACTAACTATGGCTACACCTTC. As protein: CSVEDTTNYGYTF.

J is TRBJ2-3 and V is TRBV5-1; 10 positions agree with TRBD2. V was pared by 5 bases and J by 4 bases, with 10 bases of the junction left unmatched. The CDR3 length is 16 residues. Per the germline V gene, CDR1 is SGHRS and CDR2 is YFSETQ. The DNA of the CDR3 is TGCGCCAGCAGTCGCATCATAGCGGGAGGAGCAGATACGCAGTATTTT. It codes for CASSRIIAGGADTQYF.

J is TRBJ1-4 and V is TRBV7-9; the D is unclear. Germline CDR1 reads SEHNR; CDR2 reads FQNEAQ (reference sequence). This CDR3 contains 16 residues. V was shortened by 8 bases and J by 1 base, with 17 bases between the two germline ends. CDR3 amino acids: CASQPRGNLTNEKLFF. In DNA, the CDR3 is TGTGCCAGCCAACCTCGCGGGAACCTAACTAATGAAAAACTGTTTTTT. Full variable domain (missing parts from reference TRBV7-9 and TRBJ1-4): DTGVSQNPRHKITKRGQNVTFRCDPISEHNRLYWYRQTLGQGPEFLTYFQNEAQLEKSRLLSDRFSAERPKGSFSTLEIQRTEQGDSAMYLCASQPRGNLTNEKLFFGSGTQLSVL.